A selection of T cell receptor beta chains follows, all from one sample in a study of T-cell reconstitution after alpha-beta-depleted transplantation in children. TCRdb reprocessed the PCR reads via MiXCR and lists one record per CDR3 protein. Here the sample spans about 270,000 distinct CDR3 sequences, more than 8% being singletons. Sample: PBMCs from the stem cell graft donor, taken from the stem cell graft. The receptors here all came from a human donor who donated a stem cell graft to a child with SCID. The CDR3 runs from the conserved cysteine through the conserved F or W. Fields, in order: J gene, V gene, clone size, D gene, CDR3 protein, CDR3 DNA. The D gene is left open where the match is weak. Expanded clones are given a class, and other clones once, few, many or no size at all.

TRBJ2-7,TRBV15,-,-,CATSRQTVPDEQYF,TGTGCCACCAGCAGGCAGACAGTTCCCGACGAGCAGTACTTC
TRBJ1-5,TRBV5-1,-,-,CASSPDGGNQPQHF,TGCGCCAGCAGCCCGGACGGTGGCAATCAGCCCCAGCATTTT
TRBJ1-2,TRBV6-5,many,-,CASSPGTVNYGYTF,TGTGCCAGCAGCCCAGGGACGGTGAACTATGGCTACACCTTC
TRBJ1-6,TRBV6-1,-,-,CASSEAMGQSSYNSPLHF,TGTGCCAGCAGTGAAGCTATGGGTCAGAGCTCCTATAATTCACCCCTCCACTTT
TRBJ2-3,TRBV5-5,-,TRBD1,CASSPRQGPGDTQYF,TGTGCCAGCAGCCCCAGACAGGGGCCAGGGGATACGCAGTATTTT
TRBJ1-3,TRBV7-9,few,TRBD1,CASSLAGRGISGNTIYF,TGTGCCAGCAGCTTAGCAGGCAGGGGGATTTCTGGAAACACCATATATTTT
TRBJ2-5,TRBV7-2,-,-,CASSLLFKGQETQYF,TGTGCCAGCAGCTTACTCTTTAAGGGCCAAGAGACCCAGTACTTC
TRBJ2-3,TRBV25-1,-,-,CASSEYGRTIGTDTQYF,TGTGCCAGCAGTGAATATGGGCGGACCATCGGCACAGATACGCAGTATTTT
TRBJ1-1,TRBV7-8,many,-,CASSFGVALPTTEAFF,TGTGCCAGCAGCTTTGGGGTGGCGTTGCCGACCACTGAAGCTTTCTTT
TRBJ2-1,TRBV12-3/TRBV12-4,few,TRBD1,CASSSTGSEQFF,TGTGCCAGCAGTTCGACAGGGTCTGAGCAGTTCTTC
TRBJ2-2,TRBV7-3,-,TRBD2,CTFSLSASGGRNTGELFF,TGTACCTTCAGTTTATCGGCTAGCGGGGGCCGAAACACCGGGGAGCTGTTTTTT
TRBJ2-2,TRBV7-9,-,TRBD1,CASSSGTGPGELFF,TGTGCCAGCAGCTCCGGGACAGGGCCCGGGGAGCTGTTTTTT
TRBJ2-5,TRBV10-3,many,-,CAISGSMQETQYF,TGTGCCATCAGCGGGTCGATGCAAGAGACCCAGTACTTC
TRBJ1-5,TRBV7-9,few,-,CASSFSQPQHF,TGTGCCAGCAGCTTCTCTCAGCCCCAGCATTTT
TRBJ2-3,TRBV2,many,TRBD1,CANDRAFGDTQYF,TGTGCCAACGACAGGGCATTCGGAGATACGCAGTATTTT
TRBJ1-5,TRBV2,many,-,CASSREGNQPQHF,TGTGCCAGCAGTCGGGAGGGCAATCAGCCCCAGCATTTT
TRBJ2-3,TRBV5-6,-,-,CASLFYVKAGTADTDTQYF,TGTGCCAGCTTGTTTTATGTAAAAGCCGGGACCGCCGACACAGATACGCAGTATTTT
TRBJ2-1,TRBV7-3,-,TRBD2,CASSLGTRPNTNEQFF,TGTGCCAGCAGCTTAGGGACTAGGCCAAATACTAATGAGCAGTTCTTC
TRBJ2-7,TRBV2,-,-,CASLETVYEQYF,TGTGCCAGCTTAGAGACAGTCTACGAGCAGTACTTC
TRBJ2-7,TRBV5-1,-,-,CASSFGGNYEQYF,TGCGCCAGCAGTTTCGGTGGGAACTACGAGCAGTACTTC
TRBJ2-1,TRBV12-3/TRBV12-4,many,-,CASSLNGGYNEQFF,TGTGCCAGCAGTTTAAATGGGGGATACAATGAGCAGTTCTTC
TRBJ2-7,TRBV7-6,-,TRBD1,CASSPNRGQAFSEQYF,TGTGCCAGCAGCCCAAATCGGGGACAGGCTTTCTCCGAGCAGTACTTC
TRBJ1-1,TRBV5-1,few,TRBD1,CASSKTGEGYTEAFF,TGCGCCAGCAGCAAGACAGGGGAGGGGTACACTGAAGCTTTCTTT
TRBJ2-3,TRBV7-7,medium-sized,TRBD2,CASSLGLASIDTQYF,TGTGCTAGCAGCTTGGGACTAGCTTCAATAGATACGCAGTATTTT
TRBJ2-7,TRBV11-2,once,-,CASSLRGVGPSYEQYF,TGTGCCAGCAGCTTAAGGGGCGTGGGTCCGTCCTACGAGCAGTACTTC
TRBJ1-6,TRBV21-1,many,-,CASSKTVTANSPLHF,TGTGCCAGCAGCAAAACGGTGACAGCTAATTCACCCCTCCACTTT
TRBJ2-3,TRBV20-1,few,TRBD2,CSAYGGWLGRSTDTQYF,TGCAGTGCTTACGGGGGGTGGCTCGGCAGGAGCACAGATACGCAGTATTTT
TRBJ2-5,TRBV6-1,-,-,CASLDPLRDNQETQYF,TGTGCCAGTTTAGACCCACTCCGGGACAACCAAGAGACCCAGTACTTC
TRBJ2-7,TRBV6-1,few,TRBD1,CASTPGQGSYEQYF,TGTGCCTCTACGCCGGGACAGGGATCCTACGAGCAGTACTTC
TRBJ2-2,TRBV4-2,few,TRBD1,CASSQEMRTGYTGELFF,TGTGCCAGCAGCCAAGAGATGAGGACAGGGTATACCGGGGAGCTGTTTTTT
TRBJ2-7,TRBV4-2,-,-,CASSPKSYSSYEQYF,TGTGCCAGCAGCCCAAAGTCCTACAGCTCCTACGAGCAGTACTTC
TRBJ2-2,TRBV6-1,many,TRBD2,CASSRLAGDTGELFF,TGTGCCAGCAGTAGACTAGCGGGCGACACCGGGGAGCTGTTTTTT